This passage covers 14 T cell receptor beta chains from one sample sequenced in a study of shared clonotypes between healthy human individuals. The naive CD8 fraction comprised CD45RO-negative cells positively selected for CCR7 and excluded terminally differentiated effector memory CD45RA+ cells. Generated by immunoSEQ multiplex PCR, the TCRdb table keeps only in-frame clones and is missing some. The data show millions of clones, just under 95% seen once. The sample taken for sequencing was naive CD8+ T cells sorted from blood. The origin of the receptors is a man between 18 and 29 years old in good health.

The CDR3 bases are TGTGCCAGCAGCGTAGGCCTACCATTGGCGGCCTACAATGAGCAGTTCTTC. Its translation is CASSVGLPLAAYNEQFF. The genes are TRBV9 and TRBJ2-1; D not resolved. Germline V CDR1 and CDR2: SGDLS, YYNGEE. V was cut by 0 bases and J by 2 bases, with 15 bases left in between. The CDR3 has 17 amino acids. Variable domain in full (rest from reference TRBV9 and TRBJ2-1): DSGVTQTPKHLITATGQRVTLRCSPRSGDLSVYWYQQSLDQGLQFLIQYYNGEERAKGNILERFSAQQFPDLHSELNLSSLELGDSALYFCASSVGLPLAAYNEQFFGPGTRLTVL.

The V call is TRBV27, the J call TRBJ2-3, with D possibly TRBD2 on 7 matching bases. Per the germline V gene, CDR1 is MNHEY and CDR2 is SMNVEV (reference sequence). CDR3 length: 16 amino acids. Trimming removed 7 bases at V and 1 base at J, with 18 bases between. CDR3 amino acids: CASTSLWGGGTDTQYF. The CDR3, as DNA: TGTGCCAGCACCTCCTTATGGGGGGGCGGCACAGATACGCAGTATTTT.

This sequence joins TRBV6-5 and TRBJ2-5; D possibly matches TRBD1 or TRBD2 (6 bases each). This CDR3 has 11 amino acids. CDR1 is MNHEY, CDR2 SVGAGI, per germline. Trimming took 6 bases from V and 10 from J, leaving 12 bases between them. The CDR3 DNA reads TGTGCCAGCAGGGGGGGCAGGGGCCAGTACTTC. Protein sequence: CASRGGRGQYF.

The rearrangement joins TRBV7-9 to TRBJ2-1; TRBD2 matches 7 bases. The CDR3 spans 16 residues. The J segment lost 1 base and the V segment lost 5 bases, leaving 8 bases of the junction unmatched. Germline CDR1 and CDR2: SEHNR and FQNEAQ (reference sequence). CDR3 nucleotides: TGTGCCAGCAGCCCAGAGGGCGGGAGATCCTACAATGAGCAGTTCTTC. Residues: CASSPEGGRSYNEQFF.

The chain couples TRBV29-1 to TRBJ2-7, with TRBD1 matching 11 bases. The germline V gene has CDR1 SQVTM and CDR2 ANQGSEA. The CDR3 length is 14 residues. V dropped 0 bases and J dropped 5; count of bases not matched to a gene: 3. The CDR3 reads CSVEDGDRGDEQYF. For the CDR3, the DNA is TGCAGCGTTGAAGACGGGGACAGGGGGGACGAGCAGTACTTC.

A single count supports this clone. This sequence joins TRBV10-2 and TRBJ2-7; D remains ambiguous. Germline loops: CDR1 WSHSY, CDR2 SAAADI. The CDR3 has 14 residues. V lost 2 bases, J lost 6 bases, and 14 bases lay in between. The chain's CDR3 is CASSEGLQAGEQYF. The CDR3 DNA sequence: TGCGCCAGCAGTGAGGGTTTGCAGGCAGGCGAGCAGTACTTC.

The gene calls are TRBV7-9 and TRBJ2-7, with TRBD2 as a possible D gene (5 bases). Trimming pared 5 bases from V and 3 bases from J, leaving 8 bases between. The germline CDR1 and CDR2 sequences are SEHNR and FQNEAQ (reference sequence). The CDR3 is 12 amino acids. This CDR3 is CASSNRDYEQYF. In DNA, the CDR3 is TGTGCCAGCAGCAACCGGGACTACGAGCAGTACTTC.

Points on this clone: At the DNA level, this CDR3 is encoded by other sequences in the same sample as well. The chain uses TRBV5-4 and TRBJ2-7; 9 bases line up with TRBD2. J was trimmed by 3 bases and V by 2 bases; bases with no gene match: 3. The CDR3 is 14 residues long. Germline lookup yields CDR1 SGHNT and CDR2 YYREEE (reference sequence). For the CDR3, the DNA is TGTGCCAGCAGCTTTAGCGGGGGCGTCTACGAGCAGTACTTC. As protein: CASSFSGGVYEQYF.

The chain joins TRBV4-3 to TRBJ1-2; unclear D gene. Trimming stripped 5 bases from V and 5 bases from J, with 9 bases between. CDR1 is LGHNA and CDR2 is YSLEER in the germline V gene. This CDR3 spans 12 amino acids. The DNA of the CDR3 is TGCGCCAGCAGCGCGATCGGGTATGGCTACACCTTC. This codes for CASSAIGYGYTF.

A word on this clone: This sample also contains other DNA sequences that code for the same CDR3. The chain links TRBV30 to TRBJ1-6; TRBD1 aligns across 9 bases. The J segment lost 6 bases and the V segment lost 0 bases, leaving 3 bases of the junction unmatched. CDR3 length: 15 residues. The V gene's germline CDR1 is GTSNPN and CDR2 SVGIG (reference sequence). CDR3 loop: CAWSVGTGTNSPLHF. CDR3 coding DNA: TGTGCCTGGAGTGTTGGGACAGGGACTAATTCACCCCTCCACTTT.

The V and J genes are TRBV5-1 and TRBJ2-2, with a weak D call TRBD2 (5 bases). The CDR3 has 15 residues. The germline gives CDR1 SGHRS, CDR2 YFSETQ. Trimming shortened V by 4 bases and J by 2 bases, and 12 bases separated the two germline ends. This chain's CDR3 is CASSLSPSNTGELFF. CDR3 bases: TGCGCCAGCAGCCTTAGTCCTAGCAACACCGGGGAGCTGTTTTTT. The entire variable domain, with the rest obtained from reference TRBV5-1 and TRBJ2-2, is as follows: KAGVTQTPRYLIKTRGQQVTLSCSPISGHRSVSWYQQTPGQGLQFLFEYFSETQRNKGNFPGRFSGRQFSNSRSEMNVSTLELGDSALYLCASSLSPSNTGELFFGEGSRLTVL.

V usage is TRBV29-1 and J usage is TRBJ2-7, with D perhaps given as TRBD1 or TRBD2 (6 bases each). Germline V CDR1 and CDR2: SQVTM, ANQGSEA. The CDR3 length is 15 residues. The V end was cut by 6 bases, the J end by 0 bases, with 18 bases between. The CDR3 spells CSVLGGRDTSYEQYF. The CDR3 nucleotides are TGCAGCGTGTTGGGGGGACGGGACACCTCCTACGAGCAGTACTTC.

The chain links TRBV5-8 to TRBJ1-4; 7 bases line up with TRBD1. Germline trimming cut 2 bases from V and 7 bases from J; bases unmatched to any gene: 5. Germline CDR1 is SGHTS and CDR2 is YDEGEE. This CDR3 comprises 14 residues. DNA of the CDR3: TGTGCCAGCAGCTTATACAGGGGCGGTGAAAAACTGTTTTTT. Residues: CASSLYRGGEKLFF.

This clone showed up just once. The chain employs TRBV4-1 and TRBJ2-7, with 8 bases aligning to TRBD2. Germline CDR1 is MGHRA and CDR2 is YSYEKL. This CDR3 is built from 16 residues. The J segment lost 1 base and the V segment lost 1 base, leaving 6 bases of the junction unmatched. The CDR3 coding sequence is TGCGCCAGCAGCCAAGTGTTTAGCGGGGTTTCCTACGAGCAGTACTTC. This sequence encodes CASSQVFSGVSYEQYF.